Here is one TCR beta chain with its context. Sequencing used immunoSEQ multiplex PCR; TCRdb keeps in-frame clones, though not all of them. Of 300,000 to 400,000 clones in the sample, 85% to 90% were seen once. The data belong to a study of blood T cell repertoires in COVID-19. Study details: Sample material is recorded as cDNA or gDNA derived from T cells, B-cell-depleted T cells, or PBMCs.

With 5 bases removed from V and 1 base from J, the gap between germline ends came to 8 bases. The CDR3 runs 13 residues. In germline, CDR1 is SEHNR, CDR2 FQNEAQ (reference sequence). The chain is built from TRBV7-9 and TRBJ1-1; D is undetermined. This clonotype was obtained from a woman between 50 and 59 years old with COVID-19, enrolled during active disease. Sequences were obtained from peripheral blood. The CDR3 region is CASSGQANTEAFF. The DNA of the CDR3 is TGTGCCAGCAGCGGCCAGGCGAACACTGAAGCTTTCTTT.